This T cell receptor (beta chain) is from a study of blood T cell repertoires in COVID-19. Trimming took off 5 bases at V and 3 bases at J, with 10 bases between the two ends. The length of the CDR3 is 12 residues. Germline V gene data show CDR1 as GTSNPN and CDR2 as SVGIG (reference sequence). Only in-frame clones appear in the TCRdb table, and some are missing; sequencing was by immunoSEQ multiplex PCR. The repertoire holds about 250,000 clones, with approximately 80% as singletons. The specimen sequenced was peripheral blood. The source of this sequence is a man aged 40-49 years with acute or convalescent COVID-19. The chain employs TRBV30 and TRBJ1-2; D perhaps matches TRBD1 (5 bases). As DNA, the CDR3 is TGTGCCTGGGCAGGGATCTACTATGGCTACACCTTC. Amino acid sequence: CAWAGIYYGYTF.